This section outlines one TCR beta chain sequence together with its context. The target antigen is unknown. This specimen belongs to a study of CD8+ T cells in alopecia areata. Across the whole study: Tofacitinib administration persisted for 6 to 18 months, succeeded by 6 months off drug. Study-wide results and caveats: Higher clonality and more expanded CD8+ clones appeared in lesional than normal scalp.

The authors extracted RNA and reverse transcribed it into cDNA as the sequencing template. Clones were read by immunoSEQ multiplex PCR, and TCRdb kept only the in-frame ones, dropping some. The table has about 200,000 clones, roughly 64% seen once; the top ten hold 4.5% to 6%. The CDR3 runs 12 residues. Germline loops: CDR1 MNHEY, CDR2 SVGAGI. The ends were cut back, 1 base at V and 6 bases at J, with 4 bases in the middle. Stated treatment: oral pan-JAK inhibitor, 5-10 mg twice daily. Alopecia areata patients had lesional scalp punch biopsies and peripheral blood taken from them. Sample: CD4+ T cells sorted from blood, taken at week 24, from a patient treated with tofacitinib. This receptor was taken from a human donor with alopecia areata. The chain carries TRBV6-5 and TRBJ1-5, with D uncertain. The CDR3 region has the DNA TGTGCCAGCAGTTACTTGTTTCAGCCCCAGCATTTT. This gives the protein CASSYLFQPQHF.